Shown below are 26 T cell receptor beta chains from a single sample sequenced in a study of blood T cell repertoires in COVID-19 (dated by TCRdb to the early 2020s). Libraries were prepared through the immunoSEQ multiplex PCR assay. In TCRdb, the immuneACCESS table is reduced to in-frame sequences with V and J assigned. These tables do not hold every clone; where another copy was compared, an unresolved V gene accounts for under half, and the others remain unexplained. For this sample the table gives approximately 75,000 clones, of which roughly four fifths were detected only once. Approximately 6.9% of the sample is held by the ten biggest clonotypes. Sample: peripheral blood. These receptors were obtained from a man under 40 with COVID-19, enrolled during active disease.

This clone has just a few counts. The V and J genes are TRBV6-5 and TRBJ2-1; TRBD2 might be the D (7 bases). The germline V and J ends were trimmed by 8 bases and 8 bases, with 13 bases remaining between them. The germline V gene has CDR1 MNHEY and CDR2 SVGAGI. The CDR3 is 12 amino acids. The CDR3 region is CASARGGDEQFF. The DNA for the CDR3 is TGTGCCAGCGCTAGGGGGGGGGATGAGCAGTTCTTC.

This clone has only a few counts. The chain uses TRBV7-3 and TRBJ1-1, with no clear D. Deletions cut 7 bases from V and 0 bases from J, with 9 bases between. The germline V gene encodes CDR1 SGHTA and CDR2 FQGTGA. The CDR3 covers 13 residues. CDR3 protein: CASKSVVNTEAFF. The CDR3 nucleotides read TGTGCCAGCAAGTCAGTTGTGAACACTGAAGCTTTCTTT.

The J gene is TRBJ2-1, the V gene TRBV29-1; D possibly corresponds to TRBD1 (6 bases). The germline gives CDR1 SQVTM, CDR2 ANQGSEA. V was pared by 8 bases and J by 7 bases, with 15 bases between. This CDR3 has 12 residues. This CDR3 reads CSIPGVWNEQFF. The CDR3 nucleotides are TGCAGCATCCCAGGGGTTTGGAATGAGCAGTTCTTC.

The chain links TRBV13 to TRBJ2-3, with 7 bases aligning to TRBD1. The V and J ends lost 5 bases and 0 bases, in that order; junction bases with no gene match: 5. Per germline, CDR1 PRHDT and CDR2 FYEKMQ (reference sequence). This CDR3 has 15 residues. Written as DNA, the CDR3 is TGTGCCAGCAGCCTCACGGGACAGAGCACAGATACGCAGTATTTT. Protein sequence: CASSLTGQSTDTQYF.

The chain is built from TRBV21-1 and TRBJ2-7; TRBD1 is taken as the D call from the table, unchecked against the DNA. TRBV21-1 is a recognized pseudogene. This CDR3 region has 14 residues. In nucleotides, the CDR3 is TGTGCCAGCAGCGGGGGGACAGCCTCCTACGAGCAGTACTTC. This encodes CASSGGTASYEQYF.

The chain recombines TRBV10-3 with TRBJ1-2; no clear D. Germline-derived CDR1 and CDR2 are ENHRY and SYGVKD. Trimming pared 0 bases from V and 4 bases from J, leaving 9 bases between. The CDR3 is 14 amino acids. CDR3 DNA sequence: TGTGCCATCAGTGAGTCTCTGGAGGGCTATGGCTACACCTTC. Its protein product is CAISESLEGYGYTF.

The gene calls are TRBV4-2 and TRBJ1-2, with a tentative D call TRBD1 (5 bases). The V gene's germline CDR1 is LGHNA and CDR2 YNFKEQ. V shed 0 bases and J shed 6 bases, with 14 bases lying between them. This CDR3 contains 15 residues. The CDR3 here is CASSQDPGRLDGYTF. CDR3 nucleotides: TGTGCCAGCAGCCAAGATCCAGGGCGTTTAGATGGCTACACCTTC.

Written as DNA, the CDR3 is TGTGCCAGCAGTCTAGGGGGCACTGAGCAGTTCTTC. Amino acids: CASSLGGTEQFF. This chain uses TRBV11-2 with TRBJ2-1, with 7 bases matching TRBD1. The CDR3 loop spans 12 amino acids. CDR1 is SGHAT and CDR2 is FQNNGV in the germline V gene. V lost 6 bases, J lost 9 bases, and 5 bases stayed unmatched.

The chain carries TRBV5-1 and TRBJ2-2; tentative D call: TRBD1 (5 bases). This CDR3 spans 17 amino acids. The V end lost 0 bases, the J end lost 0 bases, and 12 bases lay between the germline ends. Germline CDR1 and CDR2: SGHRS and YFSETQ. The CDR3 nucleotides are TGCGCCAGCAGCTTGGGGACGACAGCCGCGAACACCGGGGAGCTGTTTTTT. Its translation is CASSLGTTAANTGELFF.

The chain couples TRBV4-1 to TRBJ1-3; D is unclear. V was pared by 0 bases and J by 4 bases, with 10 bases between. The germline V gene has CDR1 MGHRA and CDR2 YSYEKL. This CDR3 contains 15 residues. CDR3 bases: TGCGCCAGCAGCCAAGATGCGGTGTCCGGAAACACCATATATTTT. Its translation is CASSQDAVSGNTIYF.

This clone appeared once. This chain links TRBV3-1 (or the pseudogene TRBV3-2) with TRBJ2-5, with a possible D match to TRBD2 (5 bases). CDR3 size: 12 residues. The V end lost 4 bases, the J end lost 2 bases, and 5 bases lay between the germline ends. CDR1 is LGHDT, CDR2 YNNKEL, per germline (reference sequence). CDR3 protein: CASSPGQETQYF. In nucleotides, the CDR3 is TGTGCCAGCAGCCCGGGGCAAGAGACCCAGTACTTC.

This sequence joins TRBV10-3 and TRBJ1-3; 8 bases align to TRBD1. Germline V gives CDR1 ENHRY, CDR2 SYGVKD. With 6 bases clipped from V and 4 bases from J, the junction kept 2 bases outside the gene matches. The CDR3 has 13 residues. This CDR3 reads CAISGQGGNTIYF. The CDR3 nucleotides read TGTGCCATCAGCGGACAGGGCGGAAACACCATATATTTT.

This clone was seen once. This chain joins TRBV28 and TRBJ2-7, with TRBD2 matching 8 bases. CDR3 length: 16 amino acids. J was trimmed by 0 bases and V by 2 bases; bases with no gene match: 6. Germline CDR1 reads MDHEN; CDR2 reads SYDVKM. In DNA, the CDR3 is TGTGCCAGCAGTTTAGCACTAGCGGAAAGCTCCTACGAGCAGTACTTC. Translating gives CASSLALAESSYEQYF. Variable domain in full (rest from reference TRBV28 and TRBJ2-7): DVKVTQSSRYLVKRTGEKVFLECVQDMDHENMFWYRQDPGLGLRLIYFSYDVKMKEKGDIPEGYSVSREKKERFSLILESASTNQTSMYLCASSLALAESSYEQYFGPGTRLTVT.

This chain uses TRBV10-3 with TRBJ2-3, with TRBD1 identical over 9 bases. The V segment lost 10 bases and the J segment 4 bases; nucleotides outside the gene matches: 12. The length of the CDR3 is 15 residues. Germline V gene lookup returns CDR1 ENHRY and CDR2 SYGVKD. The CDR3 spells CATRGQGLTSDTQYF. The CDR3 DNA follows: TGTGCCACCAGAGGACAGGGGTTGACTTCAGATACGCAGTATTTT.

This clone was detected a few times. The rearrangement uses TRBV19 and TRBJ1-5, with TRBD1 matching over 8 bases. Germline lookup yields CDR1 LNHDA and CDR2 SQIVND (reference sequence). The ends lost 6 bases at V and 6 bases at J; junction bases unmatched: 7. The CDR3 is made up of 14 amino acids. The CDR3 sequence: CASSTTGDSQPQHF. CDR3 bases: TGTGCCAGTAGCACGACAGGGGACAGTCAGCCCCAGCATTTT.

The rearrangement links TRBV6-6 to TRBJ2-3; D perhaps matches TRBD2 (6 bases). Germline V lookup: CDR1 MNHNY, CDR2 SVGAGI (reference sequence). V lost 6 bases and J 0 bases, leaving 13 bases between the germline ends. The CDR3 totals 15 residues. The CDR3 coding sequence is TGTGCCAGCAGCCTAACCGGGACTAGCACAGATACGCAGTATTTT. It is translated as CASSLTGTSTDTQYF.

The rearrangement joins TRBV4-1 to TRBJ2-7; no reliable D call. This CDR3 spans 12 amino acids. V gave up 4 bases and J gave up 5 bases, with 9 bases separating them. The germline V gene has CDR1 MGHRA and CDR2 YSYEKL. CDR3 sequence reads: CASSRYEHEQYF. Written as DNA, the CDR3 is TGCGCCAGCAGCCGCTACGAACACGAGCAGTACTTC.

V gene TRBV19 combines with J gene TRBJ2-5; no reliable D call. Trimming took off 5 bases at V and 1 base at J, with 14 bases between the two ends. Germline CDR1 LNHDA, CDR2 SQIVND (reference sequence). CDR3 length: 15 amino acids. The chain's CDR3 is CASSPRRQLQETQYF. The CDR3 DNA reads TGTGCCAGTAGTCCAAGGCGGCAGCTCCAAGAGACCCAGTACTTC.

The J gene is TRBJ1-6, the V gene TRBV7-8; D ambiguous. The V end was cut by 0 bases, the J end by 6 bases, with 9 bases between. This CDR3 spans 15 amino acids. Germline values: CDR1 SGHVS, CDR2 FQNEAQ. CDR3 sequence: CASSLAGRSNSPLHF. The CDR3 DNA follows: TGTGCCAGCAGCTTAGCTGGCCGATCTAATTCACCCCTCCACTTT. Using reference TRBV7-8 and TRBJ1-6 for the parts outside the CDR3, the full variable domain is GAGVSQSPRYKVAKRGQDVALRCDPISGHVSLFWYQQALGQGPEFLTYFQNEAQLDKSGLPSDRFFAERPEGSVSTLKIQRTQQEDSAVYLCASSLAGRSNSPLHFGNGTRLTVT.

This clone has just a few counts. The CDR3 DNA follows: TGTGCCAGCAGTGAGATGTCGGTTAATTCACCCCTCCACTTT. This sequence encodes CASSEMSVNSPLHF. The chain recombines TRBV6-4 with TRBJ1-6, with D unresolved. CDR1 is MRHNA and CDR2 is SNTAGT in the germline V gene. The CDR3 totals 14 residues. V dropped 3 bases and J dropped 6 bases, with 9 bases sitting between them.

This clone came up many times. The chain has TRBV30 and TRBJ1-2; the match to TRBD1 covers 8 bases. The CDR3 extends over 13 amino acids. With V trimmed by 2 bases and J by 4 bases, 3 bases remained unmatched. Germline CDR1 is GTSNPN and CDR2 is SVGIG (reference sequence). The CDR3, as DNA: TGTGCCTGGAGTACGACAGGGGCCTATGGCTACACCTTC. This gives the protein CAWSTTGAYGYTF.

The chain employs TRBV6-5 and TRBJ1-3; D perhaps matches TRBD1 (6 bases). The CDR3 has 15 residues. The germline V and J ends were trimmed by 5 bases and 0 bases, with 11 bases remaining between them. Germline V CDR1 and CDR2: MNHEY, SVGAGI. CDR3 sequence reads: CASSPDRISGNTIYF. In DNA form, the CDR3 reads TGTGCCAGCAGTCCCGACAGGATCTCTGGAAACACCATATATTTT.

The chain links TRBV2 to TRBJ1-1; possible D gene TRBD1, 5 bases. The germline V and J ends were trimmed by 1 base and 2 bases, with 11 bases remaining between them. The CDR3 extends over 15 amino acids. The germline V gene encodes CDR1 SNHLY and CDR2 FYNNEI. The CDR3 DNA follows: TGTGCCAGCAGTGAAGGGGGGGGACGAAACACTGAAGCTTTCTTT. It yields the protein CASSEGGGRNTEAFF.

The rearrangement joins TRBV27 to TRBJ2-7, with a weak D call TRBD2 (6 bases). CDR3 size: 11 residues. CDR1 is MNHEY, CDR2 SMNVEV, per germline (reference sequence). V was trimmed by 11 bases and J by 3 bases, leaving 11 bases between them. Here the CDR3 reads CALMGGYEQYF. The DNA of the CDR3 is TGTGCCCTCATGGGGGGCTACGAGCAGTACTTC.

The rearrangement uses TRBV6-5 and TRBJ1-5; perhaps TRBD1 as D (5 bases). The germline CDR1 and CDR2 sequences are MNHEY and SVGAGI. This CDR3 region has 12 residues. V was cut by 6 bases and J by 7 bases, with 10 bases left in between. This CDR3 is CASSRGVQPQHF. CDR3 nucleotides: TGTGCCAGCAGCCGGGGGGTCCAGCCCCAGCATTTT.

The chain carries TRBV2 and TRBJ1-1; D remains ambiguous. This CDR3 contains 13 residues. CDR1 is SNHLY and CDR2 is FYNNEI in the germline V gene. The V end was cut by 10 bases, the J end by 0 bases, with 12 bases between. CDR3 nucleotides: TGTGCCACCAAACCAGGCATGAACACTGAAGCTTTCTTT. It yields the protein CATKPGMNTEAFF.